What follows is one TCR beta chain and its context. The antigen remains undetermined. J was trimmed by 0 bases and V by 7 bases; bases with no gene match: 3. This CDR3 comprises 14 residues. Germline V gene data show CDR1 as MNHEY and CDR2 as SVGEGT. This sample is part of a study of response to subunit inactivated influenza vaccine. TCRdb fed the RT-PCR reads into MiXCR, producing one record per CDR3 protein. Of hundreds of thousands of distinct CDR3 sequences in the sample, around 8% were seen once. The study, taken as a whole, reports: Authors suggested seasonal influenza vaccinations each recruit few new T cells.

The sequencing here drew on PBMCs from blood, taken roughly 24 months after vaccination. The chain carries TRBV6-2 or TRBV6-3 and TRBJ1-1; the match to TRBD1 covers 9 bases. This clonotype originated in a man between 45 and 75 years old who received an inactivated influenza vaccine. The CDR3 reads CASKRQGVNTEAFF. CDR3 nucleotide sequence: TGTGCCAGCAAACGACAGGGGGTGAACACTGAAGCTTTCTTT.